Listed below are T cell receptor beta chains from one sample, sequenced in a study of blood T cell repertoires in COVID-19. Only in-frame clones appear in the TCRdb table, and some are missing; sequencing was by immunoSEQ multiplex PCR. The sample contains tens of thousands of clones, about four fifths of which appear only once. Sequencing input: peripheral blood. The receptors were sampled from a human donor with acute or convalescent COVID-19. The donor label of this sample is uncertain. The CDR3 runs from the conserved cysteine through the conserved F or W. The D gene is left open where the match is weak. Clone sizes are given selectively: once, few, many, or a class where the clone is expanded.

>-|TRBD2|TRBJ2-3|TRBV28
TGTGCCAGACTAGCGGGGGGCACAGATACGCAGTATTTT
CARLAGGTDTQYF
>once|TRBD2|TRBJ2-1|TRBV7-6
TGTGCCAGCAGCTTCGGGGGAGGGAATGAGCAGTTCTTC
CASSFGGGNEQFF
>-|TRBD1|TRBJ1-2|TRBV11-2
TGTGCCAGCAGCCGTCAACCGGGACAGGGTTATGGCTACACCTTC
CASSRQPGQGYGYTF
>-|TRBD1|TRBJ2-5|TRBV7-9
TGTGCCAGCAGCTTAGCCCTGGGACAGGTAGAAGAGACCCAGTACTTC
CASSLALGQVEETQYF
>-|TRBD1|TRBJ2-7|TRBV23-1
TGCGCCAGCAGTCAGGCCGAACCGAGACAGGACAGGAGCTCCTACGAGCAGTACTTC
CASSQAEPRQDRSSYEQYF
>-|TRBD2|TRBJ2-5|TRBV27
TGTGCCAGCAGCAAACTCCTACTAGCGGGAGGGCAAGAGACCCAGTACTTC
CASSKLLLAGGQETQYF
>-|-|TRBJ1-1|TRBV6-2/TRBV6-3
TGTGCCAGCAGTAAACAGGGTGGGGTGTTCACTGAAGCTTTCTTT
CASSKQGGVFTEAFF
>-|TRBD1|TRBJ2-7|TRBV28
TGTGCCAGCGAGCAAGGGACAGGTGCCTACGAGCAGTACTTC
CASEQGTGAYEQYF
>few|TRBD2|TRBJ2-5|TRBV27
TGTGCCAGCAGTTTAGGGGCTAGCGGGGGGGCTAGAGAGACCCAGTACTTC
CASSLGASGGARETQYF
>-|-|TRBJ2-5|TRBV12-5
TGTGCTAGTGGCTACACCGCTGGTGGCATGTATCCTCGGGGGAAAGAGACCCAGTACTTC
CASGYTAGGMYPRGKETQYF
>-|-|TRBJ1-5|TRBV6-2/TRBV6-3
TGTGCCAGCAGTTATACGGGCAATCAGCCCCAGCATTTT
CASSYTGNQPQHF
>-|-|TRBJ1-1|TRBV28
TGTGCCAGCAGTCACAGGGAGAACACTGAAGCTTTCTTT
CASSHRENTEAFF
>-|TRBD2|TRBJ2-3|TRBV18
TGTGCCAGCTCACCGCGGGGGGATACGCAGTATTTT
CASSPRGDTQYF
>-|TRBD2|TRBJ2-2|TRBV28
TGTGCCAGCAGCCCCTTGCGGGGGACCTACACCGGGGAGCTGTTTTTT
CASSPLRGTYTGELFF
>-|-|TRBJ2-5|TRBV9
TGTGCCAGCAGCGCGACGGGAGAGACCCAGTACTTC
CASSATGETQYF
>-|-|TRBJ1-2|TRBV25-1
TGTGCCAGCAAACAGGGCTATGGCTACACCTTC
CASKQGYGYTF
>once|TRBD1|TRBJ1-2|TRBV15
TGTGCCACCAGCATCGACAGGGCTTTTTACACCTTC
CATSIDRAFYTF